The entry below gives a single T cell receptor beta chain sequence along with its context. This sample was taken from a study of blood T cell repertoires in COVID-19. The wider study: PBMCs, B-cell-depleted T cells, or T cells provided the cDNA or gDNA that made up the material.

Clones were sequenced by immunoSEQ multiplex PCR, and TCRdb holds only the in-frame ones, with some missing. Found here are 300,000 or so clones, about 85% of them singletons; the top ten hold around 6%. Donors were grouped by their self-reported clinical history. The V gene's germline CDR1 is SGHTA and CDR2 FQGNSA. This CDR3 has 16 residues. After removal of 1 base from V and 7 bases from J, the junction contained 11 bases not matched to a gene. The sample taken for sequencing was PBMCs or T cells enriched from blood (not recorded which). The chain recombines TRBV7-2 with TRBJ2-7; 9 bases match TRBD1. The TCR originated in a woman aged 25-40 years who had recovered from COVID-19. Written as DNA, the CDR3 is TGTGCCAGCAGCTTAGATCCGGACAGGGGAACGTGGGAGCAGTACTTC. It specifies CASSLDPDRGTWEQYF.